This T cell receptor beta chain was retrieved from a study of T-cell reconstitution after alpha-beta-depleted transplantation in children. Findings and caveats of the study: Two months or so post-transplant, alpha-beta T cells reportedly derived from several hundred expanded graft clones. T cells produced anew were the main source of T-cell counts and diversity one year after transplant.

Preparation of the TCRbeta library was carried out with unique molecular identifiers. MiXCR, run by TCRdb on the PCR reads, gives a single entry per CDR3 protein. The sample records roughly 200,000 distinct CDR3 sequences, under 8.5% being singletons. In its sample, this clonotype was seen a few times. Its antigen is currently unknown. CDR3 length equals 16 residues. The V and J ends lost 4 bases and 2 bases, in that order; junction bases with no gene match: 8. Germline loops: CDR1 MNHEY, CDR2 SVGAGI. The sequence came from a boy aged 2 to 10 with acute lymphoblastic leukemia, due to receive a stem cell transplant. The input for sequencing was PBMCs, taken before TCRalphabeta/CD19-depleted stem cell transplant. The genes are TRBV6-5 and TRBJ2-1, with 7 bases aligning to TRBD1. The CDR3 reads CASSSVPGQAYNEQFF. The CDR3 nucleotides are TGTGCCAGCAGTTCTGTCCCCGGACAGGCCTACAATGAGCAGTTCTTC.